The source of this TCR beta chain is a study of cytomegalovirus exposure and HLA in healthy donors. Study information: Later, an analysis reported that the 130 or so validation repertoires had used the same platform as the 500 to 750 first-cohort repertoires.

Generated by immunoSEQ multiplex PCR, the TCRdb table keeps only in-frame clones and is missing some. The profile shows fewer than 85,000 clones, 85% to 90% of them singletons. The study drew the donors from its roughly 120-subject validation cohort, separate from the roughly 700-subject first cohort. Broader study findings: Within the 100 to 150 validation repertoires, first-cohort TCR clusters tended to co-occur, according to a later analysis.

Details on this clone: Its antigen is still unknown.

This CDR3 is built from 15 residues. V lost 0 bases to trimming and J lost 4 bases; unmatched junction nucleotides: 3. Germline V gene lookup returns CDR1 SGDLS and CDR2 YYNGEE. The chain links TRBV9 to TRBJ2-1; 8 positions match TRBD2. The clonotype was recovered from a woman aged 18-29 years in good health and CMV-seropositive. Source material: PBMCs. Written as DNA, the CDR3 is TGTGCCAGCAGCGTAGAACTAGCGGTATACAATGAGCAGTTCTTC. Amino acid sequence: CASSVELAVYNEQFF. Based on the CDR3 plus reference TRBV9 and TRBJ2-1, the full variable domain is DSGVTQTPKHLITATGQRVTLRCSPRSGDLSVYWYQQSLDQGLQFLIQYYNGEERAKGNILERFSAQQFPDLHSELNLSSLELGDSALYFCASSVELAVYNEQFFGPGTRLTVL.